This T cell receptor beta chain comes out of a study of human T cells and chemical hapten exposure. The germline V gene encodes CDR1 MNHEY and CDR2 SMNVEV (reference sequence). This CDR3 region has 14 residues. Trimming shortened V by 3 bases and J by 8 bases, and 13 bases separated the two germline ends. Unfractionated whole blood was the source of the extracted total RNA. The library tagged individual cDNA molecules with unique molecular identifiers. TCRdb fed the 5' RACE reads into MiXCR, producing one record per CDR3 protein. Of fewer than 150,000 distinct CDR3 sequences in the sample, around a fifth were seen once. This clonotype was counted a few times.

This chain joins TRBV27 and TRBJ1-4; a possible D gene is TRBD1 (6 bases). This TCR came from a human donor in good health. Written as DNA, the CDR3 is TGTGCCAGCAGTTTGGTCAGGGGAGGAGAAAAACTGTTTTTT. It yields the protein CASSLVRGGEKLFF.